Here is one T cell receptor (beta chain) with its context. TCRdb ran MiXCR on the RT-PCR reads and lists one entry per CDR3 protein. The sample has 500,000 to 550,000 distinct CDR3 sequences; approximately 7.3% are singletons. This sample is part of a study of response to subunit inactivated influenza vaccine. The sequencing here drew on PBMCs from blood, taken about 24 months after vaccination. The TCR comes from a man aged 50 to 69 who received an inactivated influenza vaccine.

CDR3 coding DNA: TGCGCCAGCAGCCAAAACACGCACTACGAGCAGTACTTC. Protein: CASSQNTHYEQYF. The genes are TRBV4-3 and TRBJ2-7, with D hard to call. Between the trimmed V and J ends, which lost 2 bases and 3 bases, there was a span of 8 bases. CDR1 is LGHNA and CDR2 is YSLEER in the germline V gene. The CDR3 loop spans 13 amino acids.